A single sample gave rise to the 5 T cell receptor beta chains below, sequenced in a study of post-analysis software for immune sequencing data. Unique molecular identifiers were built into the TCR beta cDNA libraries. TCRdb reprocessed the PCR reads via MiXCR and lists one record per CDR3 protein. This sample yields hundreds of thousands of distinct CDR3 sequences, of which approximately 57% are seen a single time; roughly 4.4% belongs to the top ten. The antigens of these receptors remain unknown. General study results and limits: Higher frequency in patients than in controls was seen for several TRBV segments, with TRBV5-6, TRBV5-1 and TRBV20-1 among them.

Material: blood. The receptors were sampled from a girl aged 5 to 17 with multiple sclerosis.

The chain couples TRBV7-8 to TRBJ2-5; 8 positions agree with TRBD1. V dropped 6 bases and J dropped 11; count of bases not matched to a gene: 11. Germline V gene data show CDR1 as SGHVS and CDR2 as FQNEAQ. The CDR3 covers 13 residues. Here the CDR3 reads CASRHGQGYEQYF. In DNA, the CDR3 is TGTGCCAGCAGACATGGACAGGGATATGAGCAGTACTTC.

The chain has TRBV10-3 and TRBJ2-7; either TRBD1 or TRBD2 may fit D (5 bases each). Per the germline V gene, CDR1 is ENHRY and CDR2 is SYGVKD. The CDR3 has 14 amino acids. Trimming took 8 bases from V and 1 from J, leaving 15 bases between them. The CDR3 region has the DNA TGTGCCATCGCCAGGGACCTTGGATCCTACGAGCAGTACTTC. Amino acid sequence: CAIARDLGSYEQYF.

The rearrangement joins TRBV6-6 to TRBJ2-5; 7 nucleotides line up with TRBD1. V lost 6 bases, J lost 5 bases, and 12 bases stayed unmatched. The CDR3 is 15 amino acids. Germline V gene lookup returns CDR1 MNHNY and CDR2 SVGAGI (reference sequence). CDR3 nucleotides: TGTGCCAGCAGCCACCGGGACAGCCCTGGGGAGACCCAGTACTTC. Residues: CASSHRDSPGETQYF.

This clonotype was observed a handful of times. This chain joins TRBV6-5 and TRBJ1-2; 9 bases fit TRBD1. Germline V gene lookup returns CDR1 MNHEY and CDR2 SVGAGI. Unmatched junction bases numbered 6, after V lost 0 bases and J lost 7 bases. The CDR3 totals 15 residues. This chain's CDR3 is CASSYSGTGRRGYTF. CDR3 bases: TGTGCCAGCAGTTACTCTGGGACAGGGAGACGTGGCTACACCTTC.

This clonotype was found a few times. The J gene is TRBJ2-7, the V gene TRBV6-1; perhaps TRBD2 as D (6 bases). This CDR3 has 12 amino acids. CDR1 MNHNS and CDR2 SASEGT come from the germline V gene. With 8 bases removed from V and 4 bases from J, the gap between germline ends came to 12 bases. The CDR3 nucleotides are TGTGCCAGCTGCCCGGGAGTTTACGAGCAGTACTTC. It encodes CASCPGVYEQYF.